One and the same sample provided the 9 T cell receptor beta chains below, sequenced in a study of blood T cells in healthy people across ages. For the second PCR, which ran for 7 to 11 cycles, a sample-barcoded 5' primer and a J-beta primer mix were used. TCRdb analysed the 5' RACE reads with MiXCR anew, one entry per CDR3 protein. Of 1.5 million to 2 million distinct CDR3 sequences in the sample, roughly 32% were seen once. Sequenced sample: blood. These receptors came from a woman in her 30s in good health.

The V and J genes are TRBV20-1 and TRBJ1-4, with D maybe TRBD1 (6 bases). This CDR3 is built from 16 residues. Germline V gene lookup returns CDR1 DFQATT and CDR2 SNEGSKA (reference sequence). Trimming removed 0 bases from V and 0 bases from J, with 11 bases in between. Written as DNA, the CDR3 is TGCAGTGCTAGAGACCAGGGGCTTGCAACTAATGAAAAACTGTTTTTT. It yields the protein CSARDQGLATNEKLFF.

This clonotype was observed a handful of times. This chain links TRBV7-2 with TRBJ2-1, with no clear D. The ends were cut back, 0 bases at V and 2 bases at J, with 8 bases in the middle. CDR3 length: 15 amino acids. Germline V lookup: CDR1 SGHTA, CDR2 FQGNSA. The CDR3: CASSLAWSTYNEQFF. The CDR3 DNA reads TGTGCCAGCAGCTTAGCCTGGAGTACCTACAATGAGCAGTTCTTC. Based on the CDR3 plus reference TRBV7-2 and TRBJ2-1, the full variable domain is GAGVSQSPSNKVTEKGKDVELRCDPISGHTALYWYRQSLGQGLEFLIYFQGNSAPDKSGLPSDRFSAERTGGSVSTLTIQRTQQEDSAVYLCASSLAWSTYNEQFFGPGTRLTVL.

This clonotype came up many times. This sequence joins TRBV7-9 and TRBJ2-7; D is possibly TRBD2 (5 bases). V gave up 5 bases and J gave up 3 bases, with 11 bases separating them. CDR1 and CDR2 (germline): SEHNR, FQNEAQ (reference sequence). The length of the CDR3 is 13 residues. CDR3 in DNA: TGTGCCAGCAGCCTCAGAGGGAACTACGAGCAGTACTTC. Translating gives CASSLRGNYEQYF.

This chain uses TRBV11-2 with TRBJ1-2, with D hard to call. This CDR3 comprises 12 residues. The V end was cut by 1 base, the J end by 8 bases, with 8 bases between. Germline V CDR1 and CDR2: SGHAT, FQNNGV. CDR3 sequence reads: CASSLGHFGYTF. In DNA form, the CDR3 reads TGTGCCAGCAGCTTAGGTCACTTCGGCTACACCTTC.

This chain links TRBV6-5 with TRBJ2-1, with TRBD2 matching 8 bases. Germline CDR1 reads MNHEY; CDR2 reads SVGAGI. The CDR3 runs 15 residues. Trimming took 6 bases from V and 5 from J; bases not matched to a gene: 9. CDR3: CASRRLAGLNNEQFF. CDR3 nucleotides: TGTGCCAGCAGACGTCTAGCGGGCCTAAACAATGAGCAGTTCTTC.

Concerning this clonotype: In this CDR3 the conserved last residue, phenylalanine or tryptophan, is missing, so a read error is likely. The gene calls are TRBV5-1 and TRBJ2-1; the D is unclear. The CDR3 extends over 14 amino acids. The V end lost 3 bases, the J end lost 8 bases, and 15 bases lay between the germline ends. Germline V gives CDR1 SGHRS, CDR2 YFSETQ. The CDR3 coding sequence is TGCGCCAGCAGCTCCGGACCCGGTTCGGATGAGCAGTTCGTC. Amino acid sequence: CASSSGPGSDEQFV.

The chain has TRBV7-9 and TRBJ1-5, with no clear D. Germline V gene lookup returns CDR1 SEHNR and CDR2 FQNEAQ (reference sequence). V gave up 4 bases and J gave up 1 base, with 8 bases separating them. The CDR3 has 14 amino acids. The CDR3 loop reads CASSSLSSNQPQHF. CDR3 bases: TGTGCCAGCAGCTCGCTTAGCAGCAATCAGCCCCAGCATTTT.

The gene calls are TRBV5-5 and TRBJ1-5, with 9 nucleotides matching TRBD1. Trimming took 4 bases from V and 5 from J; bases not matched to a gene: 10. The CDR3 totals 16 residues. CDR1 and CDR2 (germline): SGHKS, YYEKEE (reference sequence). The CDR3 reads CASSPTLTGGHQPQHF. The CDR3 DNA follows: TGTGCCAGCAGCCCCACCTTGACAGGGGGTCATCAGCCCCAGCATTTT.

The gene calls are TRBV7-2 and TRBJ2-7, with D possibly being TRBD2 (6 bases). Germline V lookup: CDR1 SGHTA, CDR2 FQGNSA. V dropped 3 bases and J dropped 3 bases, with 12 bases sitting between them. The CDR3 totals 14 residues. DNA of the CDR3: TGTGCCAGCAGCTTTGGGGCGGGAATCTACGAGCAGTACTTC. Its translation: CASSFGAGIYEQYF.